The next 14 T cell receptor beta chains were all read from a single sample in a study of OX40 agonist ivuxolimab in advanced cancers. Assay used: immunoSEQ multiplex PCR; TCRdb lists only in-frame clones, some missing. Of roughly 100,000 clones in the sample, about nine tenths were seen once. Here the sequenced sample was CD4+ or CD8+ T cells sorted from blood, taken in a trial of the OX40 agonist ivuxolimab. Receptors originate from an adult with an advanced solid tumor such as melanoma, head and neck, liver or kidney cancer.

This sequence joins TRBV5-1 and TRBJ2-7, with TRBD2 identical over 12 bases. This CDR3 has 16 residues. V lost 0 bases and J lost 7; bases outside the gene matches: 8. Per germline, CDR1 SGHRS and CDR2 YFSETQ. The CDR3 DNA reads TGCGCCAGCAGCTTGGAAGCCGGGACTAGCGGGCGAGAGCAGTACTTC. It codes for CASSLEAGTSGREQYF.

The chain joins TRBV15 to TRBJ2-7; 7 bases match TRBD1. This CDR3 spans 15 amino acids. Germline CDR1 reads LNHNV; CDR2 reads YYDKDF (reference sequence). The V segment lost 4 bases and the J segment 0 bases; nucleotides outside the gene matches: 6. CDR3 DNA: TGTGCCACCAGCACCGACAGGGAAAGCTCCTACGAGCAGTACTTC. Protein product: CATSTDRESSYEQYF.

This clone turned up a few times. The rearrangement uses TRBV28 and TRBJ1-6, with D possibly matching TRBD1 (6 bases). The germline gives CDR1 MDHEN, CDR2 SYDVKM. V gave up 5 bases and J gave up 13 bases, with 18 bases separating them. The CDR3 consists of 14 residues. The CDR3 nucleotides are TGTGCCAGCAGTAACCCCACAGGGATCGCGCCCCTCCACTTT. This sequence encodes CASSNPTGIAPLHF.

The chain recombines TRBV7-2 with TRBJ2-7, with 7 bases that match TRBD1. Germline V gene sequence: CDR1 SGHTA, CDR2 FQGNSA. Germline trimming cut 0 bases from V and 3 bases from J; bases unmatched to any gene: 5. CDR3 size: 15 residues. The DNA of the CDR3 is TGTGCCAGCAGCTTAGCGGCAGGGGGATTCTACGAGCAGTACTTC. It codes for CASSLAAGGFYEQYF.

For this clone: This sample includes further DNA sequences coding for the same CDR3. V is TRBV5-4 and J is TRBJ2-5; 7 bases map to TRBD1. V trimming: 1 base; J trimming: 3 bases; junction bases outside the gene matches: 3. CDR1 is SGHNT, CDR2 YYREEE, per germline (reference sequence). This CDR3 has 14 residues. CDR3 in DNA: TGTGCCAGCAGCTTGACCGGGACAGAAGAGACCCAGTACTTC. Translated, it gives CASSLTGTEETQYF. The complete variable domain, with remaining parts taken from reference TRBV5-4 and TRBJ2-5, reads ETGVTQSPTHLIKTRGQQVTLRCSSQSGHNTVSWYQQALGQGPQFIFQYYREEENGRGNFPPRFSGLQFPNYSSELNVNALELDDSALYLCASSLTGTEETQYFGPGTRLLVL.

The rearrangement uses TRBV7-8 and TRBJ2-3, with D possibly being TRBD1 (6 bases). This CDR3 contains 15 residues. V was cut by 5 bases and J by 2 bases, with 14 bases left in between. Germline V gives CDR1 SGHVS, CDR2 FQNEAQ. CDR3 sequence (DNA): TGTGCCAGCAGCCTGAGGGGGACCTCCACAGATACGCAGTATTTT. Translation: CASSLRGTSTDTQYF.

This sequence joins TRBV28 and TRBJ2-3, with D perhaps matching TRBD1 (6 bases). The CDR3 is 13 residues long. Trimming removed 8 bases at V and 4 bases at J, with 13 bases between. Germline CDR1 and CDR2: MDHEN and SYDVKM. This CDR3 reads CASGGRDPDTQYF. The DNA for the CDR3 is TGTGCCAGCGGGGGCAGGGATCCAGATACGCAGTATTTT.

The chain joins TRBV19 to TRBJ2-1, with 11 nucleotides matching TRBD2. With V trimmed by 6 bases and J by 4 bases, 14 bases remained unmatched. CDR1 LNHDA and CDR2 SQIVND come from the germline V gene (reference sequence). CDR3 length: 18 amino acids. The CDR3 sequence is CASSTILAGASPYNEQFF. The CDR3, as DNA: TGTGCCAGTAGCACAATACTAGCGGGGGCCTCTCCATACAATGAGCAGTTCTTC.

The V call is TRBV6-1, the J call TRBJ1-2, with a possible D match to TRBD1 (5 bases). CDR1 and CDR2 (germline): MNHNS, SASEGT. V lost 8 bases and J lost 8, with 12 bases in between. The CDR3 is 11 amino acids. The CDR3 nucleotides read TGTGCCAGCTCTACCGAGGGGGGCTACACCTTC. Translation: CASSTEGGYTF.

The chain links TRBV4-2 to TRBJ1-3, with D possibly matching TRBD1 (5 bases). From germline, CDR1 is LGHNA and CDR2 YNFKEQ. The CDR3 is 17 residues long. V was pared by 2 bases and J by 0 bases, with 14 bases between. CDR3 sequence reads: CASSQPGTSRSGNTIYF. CDR3 in DNA: TGTGCCAGCAGCCAACCAGGGACTTCCCGCTCTGGAAACACCATATATTTT.

This chain connects TRBV29-1 to TRBJ2-5; D might be TRBD1 (5 bases). The CDR3 consists of 13 residues. CDR1 and CDR2 from the germline V gene are SQVTM and ANQGSEA. V lost 4 bases and J 5 bases, leaving 14 bases between the germline ends. The CDR3 sequence: CSVGGAAGETQYF. CDR3 bases: TGCAGCGTTGGTGGAGCCGCAGGGGAGACCCAGTACTTC.

The chain employs TRBV11-2 and TRBJ1-2; D may be TRBD1 (6 bases). The CDR3 runs 15 residues. Deletions cut 0 bases from V and 2 bases from J, with 10 bases between. The germline CDR1 and CDR2 sequences are SGHAT and FQNNGV. CDR3 bases: TGTGCCAGCAGCTTAGATGGCCAGGGGAACTATGGCTACACCTTC. It translates to CASSLDGQGNYGYTF.

This chain links TRBV30 with TRBJ2-3; TRBD2 might be the D (5 bases). CDR1 is GTSNPN, CDR2 SVGIG, per germline (reference sequence). The ends were cut back, 0 bases at V and 8 bases at J, with 15 bases in the middle. CDR3 size: 14 residues. CDR3 in amino acids: CAWSVGVAQGTQYF. Written as DNA, the CDR3 is TGTGCCTGGAGTGTCGGGGTGGCTCAAGGTACGCAGTATTTT.

This chain links TRBV27 with TRBJ2-2; D is uncertain. Trimming took off 5 bases at V and 3 bases at J, with 10 bases between the two ends. There are 14 residues in the CDR3. Germline assignment: CDR1 MNHEY and CDR2 SMNVEV (reference sequence). The CDR3 DNA reads TGTGCCAGCAGTGGTACCAGACACACCGGGGAGCTGTTTTTT. Amino acids: CASSGTRHTGELFF.